These T cell receptor beta chains were read from a single sample in a study of CD8 T cells in Susac syndrome. TCRdb ran MiXCR on the immunoSEQ multiplex PCR reads and lists one entry per CDR3 protein. Counted here are over 200,000 distinct CDR3 sequences, 85% to 95% occurring once; the ten biggest clones make up approximately 0.075%. The sequenced sample consisted of CD4+ T cells from PBMCs. Receptors were obtained from a human donor with multiple sclerosis. CDR3s include the opening cysteine and the closing phenylalanine or tryptophan. Fields, in order: V gene, D gene, J gene, clone size, CDR3 protein, CDR3 DNA. D genes are given only for firm matches. Clone size is stated in some rows and not others, as once, few, many or a class when expanded.

>TRBV19|NA|TRBJ2-1|NA
CASSIARNEQFF
TGTGCCAGTAGTATAGCCAGAAATGAGCAGTTCTTC
>TRBV3-1|TRBD2|TRBJ2-1|NA
CASSVLAGGSYNEQFF
TGTGCCAGCAGCGTCCTAGCGGGGGGGTCCTACAATGAGCAGTTCTTC
>TRBV15|NA|TRBJ1-1|NA
CATSPVVNTEAFF
TGTGCCACCAGCCCCGTAGTGAACACTGAAGCTTTCTTT
>TRBV5-1|TRBD1|TRBJ2-1|NA
CASSLTGANNEQFF
TGCGCCAGCAGCTTGACAGGGGCCAACAATGAGCAGTTCTTC
>TRBV20-1|TRBD2|TRBJ2-3|NA
CVSGGAVDTQYF
TGCGTAAGCGGGGGGGCCGTTGATACGCAGTATTTT
>TRBV6-1|NA|TRBJ2-5|NA
CASSETWKETQYF
TGTGCCAGCAGTGAAACGTGGAAAGAGACCCAGTACTTC
>TRBV20-1|NA|TRBJ1-2|NA
CSARRDDGYTF
TGCAGTGCTCGGAGGGATGATGGCTACACCTTC
>TRBV20-1|NA|TRBJ2-3|NA
CSARARGQSTDTQYF
TGCAGTGCTAGAGCTAGGGGCCAGAGCACAGATACGCAGTATTTT
>TRBV3-1|TRBD1|TRBJ2-7|once
CASSRSTGWGTGGDEQYF
TGTGCCAGCAGCCGTTCGACCGGGTGGGGGACAGGGGGCGACGAGCAGTACTTC
>TRBV20-1|NA|TRBJ1-6|NA
CSVRTAVNSPLHF
TGCAGTGTGAGAACAGCGGTAAATTCACCCCTCCACTTT
>TRBV2|NA|TRBJ2-6|NA
CASSEAGRRANVLTF
TGTGCCAGCAGTGAAGCGGGGAGGCGGGCCAACGTCCTGACTTTC
>TRBV20-1|TRBD2|TRBJ2-3|NA
CSASSGGDTDTQYF
TGCAGTGCTAGTAGCGGGGGGGACACAGATACGCAGTATTTT
>TRBV9|TRBD1|TRBJ1-6|NA
CASDPGTGDSPLHF
TGTGCCAGCGATCCAGGGACAGGGGACTCACCCCTCCACTTT
>TRBV20-1|NA|TRBJ2-5|once
CSARPYGGYQDQETQYF
TGCAGTGCTAGACCCTACGGCGGTTATCAGGACCAAGAGACCCAGTACTTC
>TRBV29-1|NA|TRBJ1-1|NA
CSVEVPPNTEAFF
TGCAGCGTTGAAGTTCCTCCGAACACTGAAGCTTTCTTT
>TRBV15|TRBD2|TRBJ2-5|NA
CATSGARVWGGQETQYF
TGTGCCACCAGCGGAGCCAGGGTTTGGGGGGGCCAAGAGACCCAGTACTTC